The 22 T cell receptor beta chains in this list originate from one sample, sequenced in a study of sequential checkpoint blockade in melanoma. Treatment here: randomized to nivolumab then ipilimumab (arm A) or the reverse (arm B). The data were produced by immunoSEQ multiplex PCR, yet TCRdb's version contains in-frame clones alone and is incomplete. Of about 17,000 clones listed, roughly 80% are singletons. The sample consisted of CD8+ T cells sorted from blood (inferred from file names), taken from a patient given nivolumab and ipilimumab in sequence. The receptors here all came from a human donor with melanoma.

This CDR3 reads CASKGQQSTGELFF. The CDR3 DNA reads as TGTGCCAGCAAGGGGCAGCAGAGTACCGGGGAGCTGTTTTTT. The chain carries TRBV25-1 and TRBJ2-2, with D perhaps matching TRBD1 (5 bases). The CDR3 is 14 amino acids. The V gene lost 7 bases and the J gene lost 5 bases, with 14 bases spanning the gap. Germline CDR1 reads MGHDK; CDR2 reads SYGVNS.

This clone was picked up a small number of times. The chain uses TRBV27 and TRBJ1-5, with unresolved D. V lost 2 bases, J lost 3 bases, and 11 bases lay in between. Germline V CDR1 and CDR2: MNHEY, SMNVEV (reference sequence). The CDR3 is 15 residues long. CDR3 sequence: CASSLSYSPNQPQHF. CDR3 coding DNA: TGTGCCAGCAGTTTAAGCTATTCCCCCAATCAGCCCCAGCATTTT.

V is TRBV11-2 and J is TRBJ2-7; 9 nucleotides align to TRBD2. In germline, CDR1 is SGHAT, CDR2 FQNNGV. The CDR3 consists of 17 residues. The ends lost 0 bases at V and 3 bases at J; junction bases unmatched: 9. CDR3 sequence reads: CASSLDSVRGGGYEQYF. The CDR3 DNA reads TGTGCCAGCAGCTTAGACTCGGTGCGGGGGGGCGGCTACGAGCAGTACTTC.

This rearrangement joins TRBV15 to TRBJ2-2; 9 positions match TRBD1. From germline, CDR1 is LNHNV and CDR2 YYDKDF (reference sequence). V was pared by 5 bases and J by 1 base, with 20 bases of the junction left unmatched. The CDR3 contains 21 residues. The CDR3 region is CATSPQRGTGKTHMNTGELFF. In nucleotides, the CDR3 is TGTGCCACCAGCCCCCAGCGCGGGACAGGGAAAACCCACATGAACACCGGGGAGCTGTTTTTT.

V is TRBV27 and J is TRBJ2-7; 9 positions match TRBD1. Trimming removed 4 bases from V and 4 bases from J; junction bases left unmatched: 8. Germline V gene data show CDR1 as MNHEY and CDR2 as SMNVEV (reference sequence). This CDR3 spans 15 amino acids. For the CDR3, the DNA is TGTGCCAGCAGTTCCCCGGGACAGGGAGAATACGAGCAGTACTTC. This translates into CASSSPGQGEYEQYF.

This CDR3 is CASSKGVPNEQYF. DNA for the CDR3: TGTGCCAGCAGTAAGGGGGTGCCAAATGAGCAGTACTTC. The chain joins TRBV27 to TRBJ2-7; possibly TRBD1 for D (6 bases). The CDR3 has 13 amino acids. Germline lookup yields CDR1 MNHEY and CDR2 SMNVEV (reference sequence). V lost 5 bases, J lost 7 bases, and 15 bases lay in between.

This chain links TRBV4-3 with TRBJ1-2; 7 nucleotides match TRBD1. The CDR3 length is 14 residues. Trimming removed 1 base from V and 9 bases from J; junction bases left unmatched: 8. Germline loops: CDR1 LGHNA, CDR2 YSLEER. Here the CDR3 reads CASSQVGETGSYTF. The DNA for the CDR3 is TGCGCCAGCAGCCAAGTTGGGGAGACAGGGAGCTACACCTTC.

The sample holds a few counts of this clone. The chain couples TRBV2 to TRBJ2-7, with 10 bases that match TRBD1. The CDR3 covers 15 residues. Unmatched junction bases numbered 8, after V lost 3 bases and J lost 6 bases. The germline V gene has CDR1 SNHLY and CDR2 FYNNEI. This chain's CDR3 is CASSDPGQGIAEQYF. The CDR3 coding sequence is TGTGCCAGCAGTGATCCGGGACAGGGGATCGCCGAGCAGTACTTC.

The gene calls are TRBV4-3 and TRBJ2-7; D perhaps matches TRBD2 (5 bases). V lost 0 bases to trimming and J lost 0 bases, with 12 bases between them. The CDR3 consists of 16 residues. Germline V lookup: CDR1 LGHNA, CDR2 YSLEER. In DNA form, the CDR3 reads TGCGCCAGCAGCCAAGATAGAAGCGGTTCCTCCTACGAGCAGTACTTC. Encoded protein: CASSQDRSGSSYEQYF.

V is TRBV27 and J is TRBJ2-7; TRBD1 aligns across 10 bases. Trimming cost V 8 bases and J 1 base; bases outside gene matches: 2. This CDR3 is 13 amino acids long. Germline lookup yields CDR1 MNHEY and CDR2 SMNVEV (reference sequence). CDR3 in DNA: TGTGCCAGCCGGGACAGGGGATCCTACGAGCAGTACTTC. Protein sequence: CASRDRGSYEQYF.

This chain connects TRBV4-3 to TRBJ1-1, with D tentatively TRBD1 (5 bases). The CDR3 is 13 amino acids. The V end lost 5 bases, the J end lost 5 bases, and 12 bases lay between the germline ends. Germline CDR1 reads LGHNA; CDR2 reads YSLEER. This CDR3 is CASSSGGWTEAFF. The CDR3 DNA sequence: TGCGCCAGCAGCTCCGGGGGGTGGACTGAAGCTTTCTTT.

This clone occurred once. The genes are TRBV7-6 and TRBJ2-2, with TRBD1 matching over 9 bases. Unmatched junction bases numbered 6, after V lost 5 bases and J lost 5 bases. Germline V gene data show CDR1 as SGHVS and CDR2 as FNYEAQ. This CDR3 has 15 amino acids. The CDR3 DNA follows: TGTGCCAGCAGCCTCAGGGACAGGGATACCGGGGAGCTGTTTTTT. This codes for CASSLRDRDTGELFF.

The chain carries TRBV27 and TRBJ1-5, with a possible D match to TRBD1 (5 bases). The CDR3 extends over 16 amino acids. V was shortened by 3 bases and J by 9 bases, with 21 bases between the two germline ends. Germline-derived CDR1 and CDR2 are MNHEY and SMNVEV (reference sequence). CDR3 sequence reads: CASSLDGGGLQGPQHF. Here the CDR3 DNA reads TGTGCCAGCAGTTTGGACGGCGGGGGTCTCCAGGGGCCCCAGCATTTT.

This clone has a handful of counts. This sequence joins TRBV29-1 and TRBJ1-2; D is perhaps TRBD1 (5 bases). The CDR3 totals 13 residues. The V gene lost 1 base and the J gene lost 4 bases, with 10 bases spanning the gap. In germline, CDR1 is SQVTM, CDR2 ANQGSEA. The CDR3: CSVEVGGVYGYTF. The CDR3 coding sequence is TGCAGCGTTGAAGTTGGGGGGGTCTATGGCTACACCTTC.

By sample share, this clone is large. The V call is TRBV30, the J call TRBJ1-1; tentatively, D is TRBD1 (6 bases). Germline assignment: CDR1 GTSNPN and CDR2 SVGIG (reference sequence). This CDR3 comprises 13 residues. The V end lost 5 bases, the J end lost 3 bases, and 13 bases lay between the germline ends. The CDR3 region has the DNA TGTGCCTGGGATACAGGGATGGACACTGAAGCTTTCTTT. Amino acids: CAWDTGMDTEAFF.

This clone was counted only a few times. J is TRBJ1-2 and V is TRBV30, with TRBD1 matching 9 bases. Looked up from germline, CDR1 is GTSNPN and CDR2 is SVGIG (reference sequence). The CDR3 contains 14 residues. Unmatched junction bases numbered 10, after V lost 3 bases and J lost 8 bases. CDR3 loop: CAWSLTGGNRGYTF. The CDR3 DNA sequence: TGTGCCTGGAGCCTGACAGGGGGGAATCGGGGCTACACCTTC.

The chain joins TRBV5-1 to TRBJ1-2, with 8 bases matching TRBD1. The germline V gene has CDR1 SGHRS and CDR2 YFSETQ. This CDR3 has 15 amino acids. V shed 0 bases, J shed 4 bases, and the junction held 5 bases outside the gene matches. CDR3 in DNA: TGCGCCAGCAGCTTGGACAGGGGGAGTACCTATGGCTACACCTTC. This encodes CASSLDRGSTYGYTF.

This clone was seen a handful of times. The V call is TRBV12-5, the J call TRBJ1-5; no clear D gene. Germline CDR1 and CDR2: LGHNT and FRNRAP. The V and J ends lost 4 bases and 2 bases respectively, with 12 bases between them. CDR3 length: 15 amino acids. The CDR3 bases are TGTGCTAGTGGTTCATCGGGGTGGGGCAATCAGCCCCAGCATTTT. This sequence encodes CASGSSGWGNQPQHF.

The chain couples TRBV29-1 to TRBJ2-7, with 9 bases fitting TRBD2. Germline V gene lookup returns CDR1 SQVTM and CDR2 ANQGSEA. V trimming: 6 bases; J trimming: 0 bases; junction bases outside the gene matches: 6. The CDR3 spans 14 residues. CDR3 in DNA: TGCAGCGTGCGACTAGCGGCGAGCTCCTACGAGCAGTACTTC. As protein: CSVRLAASSYEQYF.

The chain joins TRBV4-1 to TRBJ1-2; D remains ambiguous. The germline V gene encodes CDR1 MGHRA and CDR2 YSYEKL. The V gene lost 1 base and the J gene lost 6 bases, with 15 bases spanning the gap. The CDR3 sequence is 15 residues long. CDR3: CASSQGIASSDGYTF. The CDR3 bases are TGCGCCAGCAGCCAAGGCATCGCCTCATCGGATGGCTACACCTTC.

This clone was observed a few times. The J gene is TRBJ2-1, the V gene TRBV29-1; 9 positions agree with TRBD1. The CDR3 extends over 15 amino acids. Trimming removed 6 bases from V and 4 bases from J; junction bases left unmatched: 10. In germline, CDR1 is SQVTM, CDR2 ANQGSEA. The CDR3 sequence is CSVLGGTGKYNEQFF. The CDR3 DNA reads TGCAGCGTGTTGGGGGGGACAGGGAAATACAATGAGCAGTTCTTC.

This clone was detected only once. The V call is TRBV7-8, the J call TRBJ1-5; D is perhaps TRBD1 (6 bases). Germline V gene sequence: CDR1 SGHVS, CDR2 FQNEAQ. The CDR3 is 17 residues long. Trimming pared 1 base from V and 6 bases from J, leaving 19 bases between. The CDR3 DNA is TGTGCCAGCAGCTTAGTGGCAGGGGCCACATACAGTCAGCCCCAGCATTTT. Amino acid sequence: CASSLVAGATYSQPQHF.